A selection of T cell receptor beta chains follows, all from one sample in a study of control samples from healthy donors and cancer patients. Method: immunoSEQ multiplex PCR; TCRdb's copy keeps in-frame clones and lacks some. The sample carries 150,000 to 200,000 clones, 85% to 90% recorded once. Sequencing was carried out using blood. The receptors were gathered from a young man in good health. The CDR3 runs from the conserved cysteine through the conserved F or W. The order of the fields is V gene, D gene, J gene, clone size, CDR3 DNA, CDR3 protein. D genes are given only for firm matches. Size values are once, few and many counts, or a class for expanded clones, and some rows have none.

TRBV3-1/TRBV3-2	-	TRBJ1-1	-	TGTGCCAGCAGCGACTCGACAGAGAACACTGAAGCTTTCTTT	CASSDSTENTEAFF
TRBV18	-	TRBJ1-1	-	TGTGCCAGCTCACCGTTTCGCAGGGATGACACTGAAGCTTTCTTT	CASSPFRRDDTEAFF
TRBV6-2/TRBV6-3	-	TRBJ1-5	few	TGTGCCAGCAGTCGCAAATATGGGGATCTAAATCAGCCCCAGCATTTT	CASSRKYGDLNQPQHF
TRBV5-1	-	TRBJ1-2	-	TGCGCCAGCAGCTTCGTTGACAGCCCAGGGGGCTACACCTTC	CASSFVDSPGGYTF
TRBV27	-	TRBJ2-3	-	TGTGCCAGCAGTTGGCGGGGGCCAACAGATACGCAGTATTTT	CASSWRGPTDTQYF
TRBV5-8	-	TRBJ1-2	-	TGTGCCAGCAGCCTCTCTGCCGAATTGGGTAAAGGCGGCTACACCTTC	CASSLSAELGKGGYTF
TRBV4-1	TRBD1	TRBJ2-2	-	TGCGCCAGCAGCCGAGAACCTGCGGGACAGGGTTTCCGGGAGCTGTTTTTT	CASSREPAGQGFRELFF
TRBV6-6	-	TRBJ2-1	-	TGTGCCAGCAGTTACTTCGCTCTGGGCGACAATGAGCAGTTCTTC	CASSYFALGDNEQFF
TRBV4-2	TRBD1	TRBJ1-5	few	TGTGCCAGCAGCCAAGTGGAAGACAGGGGCAATCAGCCCCAGCATTTT	CASSQVEDRGNQPQHF
TRBV7-9	TRBD1	TRBJ1-2	-	TGTGCCAGCACCAACAGGGGGATGGATGGCTACACCTTC	CASTNRGMDGYTF
TRBV6-5	TRBD2	TRBJ2-3	-	TGTGCCAGCGGCCTTCAGGCGGGAGGGCCCGATACGCAGTATTTT	CASGLQAGGPDTQYF
TRBV7-2	-	TRBJ2-1	few	TGTGCCAGCAGCTTAGCAGTTGCGATGGGCAATGAGCAGTTCTTC	CASSLAVAMGNEQFF
TRBV7-4	-	TRBJ2-1	-	TGTGCCAGCAGCTTAGGGCTGGGGATTGGGACTTCGGAGTACAATGAGCAGTTCTTC	CASSLGLGIGTSEYNEQFF
TRBV5-4	-	TRBJ2-2	-	TGTGCCAGCAGCTTGGATGGGTACGGGGAGCTGTTTTTT	CASSLDGYGELFF
TRBV7-7	TRBD2	TRBJ2-5	-	TGTGCCAGCAGCCCAACTAGCGCCAAAGAGACCCAGTACTTC	CASSPTSAKETQYF
TRBV5-1	-	TRBJ2-2	-	TGCGCCAGCAGCTTATCACCTGCGAACACCGGGGAGCTGTTTTTT	CASSLSPANTGELFF